What follows are 19 T cell receptor beta chains derived from one specimen sequenced in a study of T cell responses to AZD1222 COVID-19 vaccine. TCRdb's table, derived via immunoSEQ multiplex PCR, lists solely in-frame clones and lacks some. This table has tens of thousands of clones, approximately 78% appearing once. The sample in question was peripheral blood, obtained on day 0 of AZD1222 vaccination. These receptors were taken from an adult in good health.

The chain combines TRBV25-1 with TRBJ1-1; TRBD1 agrees at 7 bases. This CDR3 spans 15 amino acids. With 3 bases clipped from V and 11 bases from J, the junction kept 15 bases outside the gene matches. Germline CDR1 MGHDK, CDR2 SYGVNS. The CDR3 protein is CASSDSAYLTGDAFF. Written as DNA, the CDR3 is TGTGCCAGCAGTGATTCCGCGTATCTTACAGGGGACGCTTTCTTT.

This sequence joins TRBV11-2 and TRBJ2-1; the D is unclear. CDR3 size: 12 residues. Germline CDR1 and CDR2: SGHAT and FQNNGV. Between the trimmed V and J ends, which lost 5 bases and 3 bases, there was a span of 5 bases. The CDR3: CASSANYNEQFF. In nucleotides, the CDR3 is TGTGCCAGCAGCGCCAACTACAATGAGCAGTTCTTC.

The chain employs TRBV2 and TRBJ2-1, with TRBD2 matching 11 bases. The junction had 8 bases not matched to a gene; V was cut back by 5 bases and J by 8 bases. Germline CDR1 and CDR2: SNHLY and FYNNEI. This CDR3 contains 15 residues. The CDR3, as DNA: TGTGCCAGCAGTAAGACTAGCGGGAAGGGGGATGAGCAGTTCTTC. The encoded protein is CASSKTSGKGDEQFF.

This clone has a handful of counts. CDR3 coding DNA: TGTGCCAGCAGTGAGGCCAGGGGGATTAGCACAGATACGCAGTATTTT. Encoded protein: CASSEARGISTDTQYF. The chain couples TRBV6-1 to TRBJ2-3; 7 bases fit TRBD1. Trimming removed 3 bases from V and 0 bases from J; junction bases left unmatched: 6. This CDR3 has 16 residues. Germline loops: CDR1 MNHNS, CDR2 SASEGT.

The chain employs TRBV7-2 and TRBJ2-6; 8 bases map to TRBD2. V lost 3 bases and J lost 2; bases outside the gene matches: 6. The CDR3 loop spans 17 amino acids. Germline CDR1 is SGHTA and CDR2 is FQGNSA. The CDR3, as DNA: TGTGCCAGCAGCTTTTCTGCGGGGGGTGCTGGGGCCAACGTCCTGACTTTC. It encodes CASSFSAGGAGANVLTF.

The chain carries TRBV24-1 and TRBJ1-2; D may be TRBD1 (5 bases). V lost 3 bases to trimming and J lost 4 bases, with 11 bases between them. Germline V gene sequence: CDR1 KGHDR, CDR2 SFDVKD. The CDR3 runs to 14 residues. CDR3 in amino acids: CATSDETVPYGYTF. The CDR3 DNA sequence: TGTGCCACCAGTGATGAGACAGTACCCTATGGCTACACCTTC.

The chain uses TRBV3-1 (or the pseudogene TRBV3-2) and TRBJ2-5; the match to TRBD2 covers 7 bases. The CDR3 runs 16 residues. Per the germline V gene, CDR1 is LGHDT and CDR2 is YNNKEL (reference sequence). With 6 bases clipped from V and 0 bases from J, the junction kept 10 bases outside the gene matches. The CDR3 DNA sequence: TGTGCCAGCAGAAGTCGCGGGACTAAGTACCAAGAGACCCAGTACTTC. Protein sequence: CASRSRGTKYQETQYF.

The chain uses TRBV13 and TRBJ1-6; tentatively, D is TRBD1 (6 bases). The V gene's germline CDR1 is PRHDT and CDR2 FYEKMQ (reference sequence). The CDR3 runs 14 residues. Trimming took 3 bases from V and 3 from J, leaving 6 bases between them. The CDR3, as DNA: TGTGCCAGCAGCTTCAGGGGCTATAATTCACCCCTCCACTTT. Residues: CASSFRGYNSPLHF.

This clone has a handful of counts. J is TRBJ2-6 and V is TRBV5-8, with 10 bases identical to TRBD1. The V segment lost 4 bases and the J segment 4 bases; nucleotides outside the gene matches: 2. The CDR3 length is 15 residues. The germline CDR1 and CDR2 sequences are SGHTS and YDEGEE. CDR3 protein: CASSDRGRGANVLTF. Written as DNA, the CDR3 is TGTGCCAGCAGCGACAGGGGGCGGGGGGCCAACGTCCTGACTTTC.

This chain joins TRBV7-9 and TRBJ2-2; D unclear. From germline, CDR1 is SEHNR and CDR2 FQNEAQ (reference sequence). The CDR3 length is 11 residues. V lost 7 bases and J lost 7, with 7 bases in between. In DNA form, the CDR3 reads TGTGCCAGCAACCTCTACGGGGAGCTGTTTTTT. Translating it yields CASNLYGELFF.

V is TRBV28 and J is TRBJ1-4; D not certain. The germline V gene has CDR1 MDHEN and CDR2 SYDVKM. The CDR3 has 13 amino acids. Trimming took 8 bases from V and 4 from J, leaving 11 bases between them. The CDR3 coding sequence is TGTGCCAGCTCTCGGACCCATAATGAAAAACTGTTTTTT. It codes for CASSRTHNEKLFF.

This chain links TRBV3-1 (or the pseudogene TRBV3-2) with TRBJ2-7; no definite D call. V was cut by 4 bases and J by 1 base, with 17 bases left in between. CDR3 length: 16 amino acids. Per the germline V gene, CDR1 is LGHDT and CDR2 is YNNKEL (reference sequence). Written as DNA, the CDR3 is TGTGCCAGCAGCCCGATCGGAAGGCATTCGTCCTACGAGCAGTACTTC. Amino acid sequence: CASSPIGRHSSYEQYF.

The chain couples TRBV9 to TRBJ2-2; D is perhaps TRBD1 or TRBD2 (5 bases each). The CDR3 runs to 19 residues. The germline V gene has CDR1 SGDLS and CDR2 YYNGEE. Trimming shortened V by 1 base and J by 3 bases, and 22 bases separated the two germline ends. CDR3: CASSVSLGTVIRDTGELFF. In nucleotides, the CDR3 is TGTGCCAGCAGCGTATCGCTAGGGACGGTTATTCGGGACACCGGGGAGCTGTTTTTT. Together with reference TRBV9 and TRBJ2-2, the CDR3 gives the full variable domain: DSGVTQTPKHLITATGQRVTLRCSPRSGDLSVYWYQQSLDQGLQFLIQYYNGEERAKGNILERFSAQQFPDLHSELNLSSLELGDSALYFCASSVSLGTVIRDTGELFFGEGSRLTVL.

The chain couples TRBV6-5 to TRBJ1-5, with D unclear. Trimming took 4 bases from V and 3 from J, leaving 7 bases between them. The CDR3 has 13 residues. Per germline, CDR1 MNHEY and CDR2 SVGAGI. CDR3 DNA sequence: TGTGCCAGCAGTTCTCGGTTCAATCAGCCCCAGCATTTT. Amino acid sequence: CASSSRFNQPQHF.

The chain has TRBV19 and TRBJ1-4, with 9 bases lining up with TRBD1. V lost 6 bases, J lost 8 bases, and 4 bases stayed unmatched. In germline, CDR1 is LNHDA, CDR2 SQIVND (reference sequence). CDR3 length: 13 residues. CDR3 sequence: CASRDRGAEKLFF. CDR3 DNA: TGTGCCAGTAGGGACAGGGGTGCCGAAAAACTGTTTTTT.

The chain combines TRBV18 with TRBJ2-7, with 11 nucleotides matching TRBD2. Trimming at V came to 5 bases and at J to 1 base, leaving 7 bases not matched to a gene. The germline V gene has CDR1 KGHSH and CDR2 LQKENI. The CDR3 has 16 residues. CDR3 region: CASSSLAGGKSYEQYF. In nucleotides, the CDR3 is TGTGCCAGCTCAAGCCTAGCGGGAGGAAAATCCTACGAGCAGTACTTC.

This sequence joins TRBV6-5 and TRBJ2-7, with D unresolved. This CDR3 comprises 12 residues. The ends were cut back, 7 bases at V and 2 bases at J, with 9 bases in the middle. Looked up from germline, CDR1 is MNHEY and CDR2 is SVGAGI. The CDR3 DNA sequence: TGTGCCAGCACAGAGATCCCCTACGAGCAGTACTTC. Encoded protein: CASTEIPYEQYF.

The chain joins TRBV19 to TRBJ1-5, with 7 bases lining up with TRBD1. With 4 bases clipped from V and 7 bases from J, the junction kept 4 bases outside the gene matches. CDR1 and CDR2 from the germline V gene are LNHDA and SQIVND (reference sequence). The CDR3 runs 13 residues. The CDR3 loop reads CASSTDRDQPQHF. CDR3 in DNA: TGTGCCAGTAGTACAGACAGGGACCAGCCCCAGCATTTT. The full variable domain, rest sourced from reference TRBV19 and TRBJ1-5, is DGGITQSPKYLFRKEGQNVTLSCEQNLNHDAMYWYRQDPGQGLRLIYYSQIVNDFQKGDIAEGYSVSREKKESFPLTVTSAQKNPTAFYLCASSTDRDQPQHFGDGTRLSIL.

The V and J genes are TRBV7-8 and TRBJ1-2; D is possibly TRBD1 (5 bases). The V end was cut by 4 bases, the J end by 8 bases, with 14 bases between. The germline V gene encodes CDR1 SGHVS and CDR2 FQNEAQ. CDR3 length equals 13 residues. The CDR3 DNA reads TGTGCCAGCAGCTCACAGGTTCAGACGGGCTACACCTTC. It encodes CASSSQVQTGYTF.